The rows below give T cell receptor beta chains drawn from one sample of a study of identical twins. From the 5' RACE reads, TCRdb called clonotypes with MiXCR, one entry per CDR3 protein. The table lists approximately 700,000 distinct CDR3 sequences, approximately 6.1% of them singletons, with around 1.9% in the top ten. The specimen sequenced was naive T cells sorted from blood. These receptors originate from a man aged 18-30 years in good health. The CDR3 runs from the conserved cysteine through the conserved F or W. D genes are given only for firm matches. Only part of the rows carry a size: once, few, many, or a class if the clone is expanded.

TRBD2,TRBJ2-5,few,TRBV7-6,16,TGTGCCAGCAGCTTAGGAACTAGCGGGAGTCAAGAGACCCAGTACTTC,CASSLGTSGSQETQYF
NA,TRBJ1-3,NA,TRBV12-3/TRBV12-4,14,TGTGCCAGCACTATCCTAGGAGGAGGAAACACCATATATTTT,CASTILGGGNTIYF
TRBD1,TRBJ2-1,many,TRBV7-8,15,TGTGCCAGCAGCTCGCTGACAGGGTCCTACAATGAGCAGTTCTTC,CASSSLTGSYNEQFF
TRBD2,TRBJ2-3,NA,TRBV7-9,15,TGTGCCAGCAGCTCCTTAGCGGGAGTAGGAGATACGCAGTATTTT,CASSSLAGVGDTQYF
NA,TRBJ2-1,NA,TRBV2,14,TGTGCCAGCAGGGCCACCCCCTCCTACAATGAGCAGTTCTTC,CASRATPSYNEQFF
NA,TRBJ2-7,many,TRBV20-1,13,TGCAGTGCTAGCGGCCCTCTATTGAACGAGCAGTACTTC,CSASGPLLNEQYF
TRBD1,TRBJ1-2,many,TRBV5-1,14,TGCGCCAGCAGCATCGGGACAGACATCTATGGCTACACCTTC,CASSIGTDIYGYTF
TRBD2,TRBJ2-7,many,TRBV27,12,TGTGCCAGCGGGAGGGTCTCCTACGAGCAGTACTTC,CASGRVSYEQYF
NA,TRBJ2-2,many,TRBV5-1,20,TGCGCCAGCAGCTTGTCTAGCAGACGAGAAGGGGGGAGCCGAAGGGGGGAGCTGTTTTTT,CASSLSSRREGGSRRGELFF
NA,TRBJ2-5,few,TRBV7-9,14,TGTGCCAGCAGCTTACAGGGGTTAGGAGAGACCCAGTACTTC,CASSLQGLGETQYF
NA,TRBJ1-3,few,TRBV20-1,13,TGCAGTGCGACGACTTACCCTCAAAACACCATATATTTT,CSATTYPQNTIYF
TRBD1,TRBJ2-3,NA,TRBV29-1,16,TGCAGCGTTGACGTCCCCCTAGGACAGGGGACAGATACGCAGTATTTT,CSVDVPLGQGTDTQYF
TRBD2,TRBJ2-1,few,TRBV12-3/TRBV12-4,15,TGTGCCACACAAGCGGGAGAGGGCTCCTACAATGAGCAGTTCTTC,CATQAGEGSYNEQFF
NA,TRBJ2-1,many,TRBV29-1,13,TGCAGCGCTCGGGGGACTTATAGGAATGAGCAGTTCTTC,CSARGTYRNEQFF
TRBD2,TRBJ2-7,few,TRBV27,14,TGTGCCAGCAGTTTGGGACTAGCGTCGCACGAGCAGTACTTC,CASSLGLASHEQYF
NA,TRBJ1-1,many,TRBV29-1,13,TGCAGCGTTGGTGAGGGGAGAAACACTGAAGCTTTCTTT,CSVGEGRNTEAFF
TRBD1,TRBJ2-1,few,TRBV29-1,15,TGCAGCGTGACCGCAGGGGGCGAATCCTACAATGAGCAGTTCTTC,CSVTAGGESYNEQFF
NA,TRBJ2-3,many,TRBV5-6,14,TGTGCCAGCAGCTTGGGACTTCGCACAGATACGCAGTATTTT,CASSLGLRTDTQYF
TRBD2,TRBJ2-1,many,TRBV24-1,17,TGTGCCACCAGCGGACTAGCGGGAGCCGGCGGTGACAATGAGCAGTTCTTC,CATSGLAGAGGDNEQFF
NA,TRBJ1-2,many,TRBV10-2,16,TGCGCCAGCAGTGAAGATCCTGGGGGAGCCAACTATGGCTACACCTTC,CASSEDPGGANYGYTF
NA,TRBJ1-5,many,TRBV4-3,15,TGCGCCAGCAGCCAAGAGAGGGAAGGAAATCAGCCCCAGCATTTT,CASSQEREGNQPQHF
NA,TRBJ2-7,many,TRBV25-1,15,TGTGCCAGCAGTGAATCTGGGGTCGCCGTGCACGAGCAGTACTTC,CASSESGVAVHEQYF
NA,TRBJ1-1,NA,TRBV30,12,TGTGCCTGGAGTTCAGTGAACACTGAAGCTTTCTTT,CAWSSVNTEAFF
NA,TRBJ2-1,many,TRBV15,13,TGTGCCACGGTCAAAGTGGGGGAATGGGAGCAGTTCTTC,CATVKVGEWEQFF
NA,TRBJ2-3,many,TRBV5-1,15,TGCGCCAGCAGCTTGAGGCAGGCTGGCACAGATACGCAGTATTTT,CASSLRQAGTDTQYF
NA,TRBJ2-1,many,TRBV20-1,17,TGCAGTGCTAGACCTACGAGGAGCGGTCTCGTCCTCAATGAGCAGTTCTTC,CSARPTRSGLVLNEQFF
TRBD1,TRBJ2-7,many,TRBV7-9,15,TGTGCCAGCAGCTTAGTGTCCGACAGGGGGTACGAGCAGTACTTC,CASSLVSDRGYEQYF
TRBD1,TRBJ2-1,NA,TRBV20-1,15,TGCAGTGCTATAGATCGACAGGGGATAGACAATGAGCAGTTCTTC,CSAIDRQGIDNEQFF
TRBD2,TRBJ2-5,many,TRBV4-2,14,TGTGCCAGCAGCCTAGCGGGAGAGATAGAGACCCAGTACTTC,CASSLAGEIETQYF
NA,TRBJ2-3,many,TRBV7-8,18,TGTGCCAGCAGCGATGACCTCCTTGGGCGGACTAGCACAGATACGCAGTATTTT,CASSDDLLGRTSTDTQYF
NA,TRBJ2-6,few,TRBV12-3/TRBV12-4,18,TGTGCCAGCTCAACCGCCGGACAGCTCTACTCTGGGGCCAACGTCCTGACTTTC,CASSTAGQLYSGANVLTF
TRBD2,TRBJ2-1,NA,TRBV3-1,16,TGTGCCAGCAGCCCAAGTGGAAGCGGGAAGGGCAATGAGCAGTTCTTC,CASSPSGSGKGNEQFF
TRBD2,TRBJ2-5,many,TRBV11-2,17,TGTGCCAGCAGCTTATTAGGCGGAGCGGGAGGGCAAGAGACCCAGTACTTC,CASSLLGGAGGQETQYF
NA,TRBJ2-2,many,TRBV20-1,14,TGCAGTGCTAGCTACCAGGGTAACACCGGGGAGCTGTTTTTT,CSASYQGNTGELFF
NA,TRBJ1-1,few,TRBV7-9,13,TGTGCCAGCAGCGTGCCCCGTGGCTTTGAAGCTTTCTTT,CASSVPRGFEAFF
NA,TRBJ1-1,many,TRBV29-1,12,TGCAGCGTTGATTCGACAGGAACTGAAGCTTTCTTT,CSVDSTGTEAFF
TRBD2,TRBJ2-2,NA,TRBV30,17,TGTGCCTGGAGTGCCCTACTAGCGGTTACGAACACCGGGGAGCTGTTTTTT,CAWSALLAVTNTGELFF
NA,TRBJ2-7,many,TRBV7-8,13,TGTGCCAGCAGCCCTATCGAGTCGGGGGAGCAGTACTTC,CASSPIESGEQYF
NA,TRBJ2-7,few,TRBV12-3/TRBV12-4,13,TGTGCCAGCACCCCTCCTGCGGCCTACGAGCAGTACTTC,CASTPPAAYEQYF
NA,TRBJ1-1,many,TRBV5-1,12,TGCGCCAGCAGCTCCACGAACACTGAAGCTTTCTTT,CASSSTNTEAFF
NA,TRBJ2-4,NA,TRBV7-8,15,TGTGCCAGCAGCTTAGACATAAAGGCCCCAAACATTCAGTACTTC,CASSLDIKAPNIQYF
TRBD2,TRBJ2-2,many,TRBV12-3/TRBV12-4,14,TGTGCCAGCCAACGGACTAGCGGGACCGGGGAGCTGTTTTTT,CASQRTSGTGELFF
NA,TRBJ1-4,NA,TRBV12-3/TRBV12-4,15,TGTGCCAGCAGTAGAAATACAGGGACTAATGAAAAACTGTTTTTT,CASSRNTGTNEKLFF
TRBD2,TRBJ2-7,few,TRBV7-8,16,TGTGCCAGCAGCTCCTCGGCTAGCGGGAGTAGAAGCGAGCAGTACTTC,CASSSSASGSRSEQYF
NA,TRBJ2-3,few,TRBV28,16,TGTGCCAGCAGTCCACGGGACTCTCCAAGCACAGATACGCAGTATTTT,CASSPRDSPSTDTQYF
NA,TRBJ2-7,few,TRBV7-2,13,TGTGCCAGCAGCTCCCCGGCGGCCGGCGAGCAGTACTTC,CASSSPAAGEQYF
NA,TRBJ2-7,few,TRBV5-6,14,TGTGCCAGCCGCGGCACAGGGAAGAGATACGAGCAGTACTTC,CASRGTGKRYEQYF
TRBD2,TRBJ2-1,few,TRBV4-2,14,TGTGCCAGCAGCCAAGAGACTAGCGGGTTTGAGCAGTTCTTC,CASSQETSGFEQFF
NA,TRBJ2-1,many,TRBV10-3,15,TGTGCCATCAGTGACCTTGCTCAGGGTAGCGATGAGCAGTTCTTC,CAISDLAQGSDEQFF
NA,TRBJ2-1,many,TRBV2,13,TGTGCCAGCCATCTTGGACAGCACAATGAGCAGTTCTTC,CASHLGQHNEQFF
NA,TRBJ2-1,few,TRBV7-8,14,TGTGCCAGCAGGGGGTCGGAGGCCCCCGGTGAGCAGTTCTTC,CASRGSEAPGEQFF
NA,TRBJ1-1,NA,TRBV7-6,14,TGTGCCAGCAGCTTAGGGGCAGGGGAGACTGAAGCTTTCTTT,CASSLGAGETEAFF
NA,TRBJ2-5,few,TRBV12-3/TRBV12-4,12,TGTGCCAGCAGTTTTTTGGGGGGCCCCCAGTACTTC,CASSFLGGPQYF
TRBD1,TRBJ2-6,many,TRBV6-5,16,TGTGCCAGCAGTTACTCGACAGGGTTAGGGGCCAACGTCCTGACTTTC,CASSYSTGLGANVLTF
NA,TRBJ2-7,few,TRBV10-2,15,TGCGCCAGCAGTGAGGGTCCTAGCTTGGGTTACGAGCAGTACTTC,CASSEGPSLGYEQYF